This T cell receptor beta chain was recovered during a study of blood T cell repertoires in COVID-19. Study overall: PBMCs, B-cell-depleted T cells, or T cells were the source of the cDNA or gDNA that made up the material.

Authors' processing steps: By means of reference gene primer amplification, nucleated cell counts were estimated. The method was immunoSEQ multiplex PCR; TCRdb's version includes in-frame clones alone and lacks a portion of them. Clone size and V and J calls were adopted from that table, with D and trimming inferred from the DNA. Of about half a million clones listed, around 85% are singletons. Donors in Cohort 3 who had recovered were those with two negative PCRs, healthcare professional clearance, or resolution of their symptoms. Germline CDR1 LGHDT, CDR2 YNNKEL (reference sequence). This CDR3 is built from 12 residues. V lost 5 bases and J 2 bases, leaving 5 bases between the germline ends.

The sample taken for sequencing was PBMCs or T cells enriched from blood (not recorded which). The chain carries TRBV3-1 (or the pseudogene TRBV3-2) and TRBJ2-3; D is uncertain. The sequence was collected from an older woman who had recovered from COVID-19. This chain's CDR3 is CASSLDTDTQYF. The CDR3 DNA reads TGTGCCAGCAGCTTAGACACAGATACGCAGTATTTT.